This T cell receptor (beta chain) is from a study of glioma-infiltrating T cells. Study-level findings and limits: Above-expected tissue-blood divergence occurred in all gliomas, most in low-grade ones. Very few CDR3 sequences were shared between tissue and blood.

TCR alpha and beta CDR3 regions were amplified from RNA using iRepertoire nested multiplex PCR. Tissue mRNA or PBMC total RNA, roughly 100-400 ng, went into one-step reverse transcription and amplification. Each CDR3 protein gets one entry after TCRdb re-called the multiplex PCR reads with MiXCR. The sample consists of 150,000 to 200,000 distinct CDR3 sequences, about 40% of them appearing once. The CDR3 runs 16 residues. Germline V gene sequence: CDR1 SGHVS, CDR2 FQNEAQ. Trimming shortened V by 2 bases and J by 13 bases, and 24 bases separated the two germline ends. Of note for this clonotype: The antigen remains unidentified.

V usage is TRBV7-8 and J usage is TRBJ2-4, with D tentatively TRBD2 (7 bases). The sequence derives from a human donor with low-grade glioma or glioblastoma, undergoing nonglioma brain surgery, or in good health (not recorded which). Source material: glioma tissue, nonneoplastic brain tissue, or PBMCs (not recorded which). The CDR3 region is CASSLKPWTADGGQYF. In nucleotides, the CDR3 is TGTGCCAGCAGCTTAAAGCCCTGGACAGCGGACGGGGGGCAGTACTTC.